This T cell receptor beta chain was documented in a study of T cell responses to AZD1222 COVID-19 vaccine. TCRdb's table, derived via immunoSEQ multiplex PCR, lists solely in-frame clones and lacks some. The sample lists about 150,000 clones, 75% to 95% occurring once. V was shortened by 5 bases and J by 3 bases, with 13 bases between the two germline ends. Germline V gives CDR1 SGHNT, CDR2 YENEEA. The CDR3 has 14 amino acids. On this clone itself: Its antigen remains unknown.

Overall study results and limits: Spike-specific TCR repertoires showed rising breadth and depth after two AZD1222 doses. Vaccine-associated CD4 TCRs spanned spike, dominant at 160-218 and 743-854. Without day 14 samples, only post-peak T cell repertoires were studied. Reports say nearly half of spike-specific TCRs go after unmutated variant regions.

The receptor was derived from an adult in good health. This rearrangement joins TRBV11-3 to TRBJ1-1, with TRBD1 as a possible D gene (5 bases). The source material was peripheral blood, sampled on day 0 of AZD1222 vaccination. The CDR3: CASSQGGEDTEAFF. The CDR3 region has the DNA TGTGCCAGCAGCCAAGGAGGGGAGGACACTGAAGCTTTCTTT. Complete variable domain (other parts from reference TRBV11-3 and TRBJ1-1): EAGVVQSPRYKIIEKKQPVAFWCNPISGHNTLYWYLQNLGQGPELLIRYENEEAVDDSQLPKDRFSAERLKGVDSTLKIQPAELGDSAVYLCASSQGGEDTEAFFGQGTRLTVV.